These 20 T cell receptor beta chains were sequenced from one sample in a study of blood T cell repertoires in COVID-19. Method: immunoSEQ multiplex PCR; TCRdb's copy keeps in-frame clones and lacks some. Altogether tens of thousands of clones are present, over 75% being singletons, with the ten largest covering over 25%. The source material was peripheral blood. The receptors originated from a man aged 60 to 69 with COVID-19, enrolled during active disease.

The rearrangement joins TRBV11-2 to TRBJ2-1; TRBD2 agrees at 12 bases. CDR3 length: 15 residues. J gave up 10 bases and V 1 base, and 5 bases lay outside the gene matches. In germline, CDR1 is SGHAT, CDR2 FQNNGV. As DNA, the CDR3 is TGTGCCAGCAGCTTAGGGACTAGCGGGACTAGCGAGCAGTTCTTC. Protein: CASSLGTSGTSEQFF. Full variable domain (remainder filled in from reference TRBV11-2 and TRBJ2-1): EAGVAQSPRYKIIEKRQSVAFWCNPISGHATLYWYQQILGQGPKLLIQFQNNGVVDDSQLPKDRFSAERLKGVDSTLKIQPAKLEDSAVYLCASSLGTSGTSEQFFGPGTRLTVL.

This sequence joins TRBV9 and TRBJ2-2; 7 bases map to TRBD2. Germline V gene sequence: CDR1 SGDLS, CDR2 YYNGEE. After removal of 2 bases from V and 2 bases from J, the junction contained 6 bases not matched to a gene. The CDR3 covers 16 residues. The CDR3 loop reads CASSVGASGNTGELFF. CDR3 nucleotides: TGTGCCAGCAGCGTCGGCGCTAGCGGTAACACCGGGGAGCTGTTTTTT.

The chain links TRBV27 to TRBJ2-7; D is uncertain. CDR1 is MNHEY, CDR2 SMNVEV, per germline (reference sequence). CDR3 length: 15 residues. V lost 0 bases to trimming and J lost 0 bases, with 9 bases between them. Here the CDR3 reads CASSLSRQSSYEQYF. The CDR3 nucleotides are TGTGCCAGCAGTTTATCTCGACAAAGCTCCTACGAGCAGTACTTC.

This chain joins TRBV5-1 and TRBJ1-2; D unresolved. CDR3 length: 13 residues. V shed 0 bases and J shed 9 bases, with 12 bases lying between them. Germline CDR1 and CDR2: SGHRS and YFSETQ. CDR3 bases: TGCGCCAGCAGCTTGGGGGCTCAGGCCCGCTACACCTTC. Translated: CASSLGAQARYTF.

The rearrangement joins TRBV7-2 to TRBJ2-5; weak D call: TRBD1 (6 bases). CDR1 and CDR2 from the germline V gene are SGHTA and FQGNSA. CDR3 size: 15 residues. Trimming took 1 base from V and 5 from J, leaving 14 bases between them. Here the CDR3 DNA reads TGTGCCAGCAGCTTAGGAGGGGGTACGAGGGAGACCCAGTACTTC. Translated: CASSLGGGTRETQYF.

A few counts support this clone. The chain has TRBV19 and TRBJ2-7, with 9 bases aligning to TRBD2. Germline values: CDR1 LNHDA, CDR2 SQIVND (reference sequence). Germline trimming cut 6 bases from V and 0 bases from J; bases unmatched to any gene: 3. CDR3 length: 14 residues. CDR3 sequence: CASRGLASSYEQYF. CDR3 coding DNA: TGTGCCAGTAGAGGACTAGCGAGCTCCTACGAGCAGTACTTC.

CDR3 sequence: CASSQPGTSGTTQYF. CDR3 nucleotide sequence: TGTGCCAGCAGCCAACCCGGGACTAGCGGAACGACGCAGTATTTT. This chain uses TRBV4-2 with TRBJ2-3, with TRBD2 identical over 11 bases. The CDR3 loop spans 15 amino acids. V shed 2 bases, J shed 9 bases, and the junction held 7 bases outside the gene matches. Looked up from germline, CDR1 is LGHNA and CDR2 is YNFKEQ.

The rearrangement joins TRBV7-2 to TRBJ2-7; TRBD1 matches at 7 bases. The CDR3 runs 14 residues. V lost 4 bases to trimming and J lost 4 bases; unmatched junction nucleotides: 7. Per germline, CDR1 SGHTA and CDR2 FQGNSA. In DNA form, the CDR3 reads TGTGCCAGCAGCTGGGGTAGGGGGCTTTACGAGCAGTACTTC. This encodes CASSWGRGLYEQYF.

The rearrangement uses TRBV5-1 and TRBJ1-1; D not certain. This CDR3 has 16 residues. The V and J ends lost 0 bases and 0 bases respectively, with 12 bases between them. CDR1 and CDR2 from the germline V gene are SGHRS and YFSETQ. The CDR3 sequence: CASSLGEQRLNTEAFF. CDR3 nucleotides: TGCGCCAGCAGCTTGGGAGAACAGAGATTGAACACTGAAGCTTTCTTT.

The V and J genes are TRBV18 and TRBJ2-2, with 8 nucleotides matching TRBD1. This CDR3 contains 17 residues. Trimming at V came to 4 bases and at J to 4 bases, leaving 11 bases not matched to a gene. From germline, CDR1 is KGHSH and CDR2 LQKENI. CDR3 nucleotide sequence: TGTGCCAGCTCACTGCCCCCAGGCAGGGGGCGCACCGGGGAGCTGTTTTTT. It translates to CASSLPPGRGRTGELFF.

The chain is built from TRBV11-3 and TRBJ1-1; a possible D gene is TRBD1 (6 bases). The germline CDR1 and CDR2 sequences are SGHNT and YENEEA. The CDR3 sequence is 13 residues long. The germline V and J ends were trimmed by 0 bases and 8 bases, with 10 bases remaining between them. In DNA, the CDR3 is TGTGCCAGCAGCTTAGAAGAGGGACAAGAAGCTTTCTTT. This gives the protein CASSLEEGQEAFF.

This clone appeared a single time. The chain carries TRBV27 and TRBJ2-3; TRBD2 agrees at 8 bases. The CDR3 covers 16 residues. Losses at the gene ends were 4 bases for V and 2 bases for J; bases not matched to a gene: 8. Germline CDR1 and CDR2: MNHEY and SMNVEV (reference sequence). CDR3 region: CASSSHGGALTDTQYF. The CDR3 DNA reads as TGTGCCAGCAGTTCTCACGGGGGGGCTCTCACAGATACGCAGTATTTT.

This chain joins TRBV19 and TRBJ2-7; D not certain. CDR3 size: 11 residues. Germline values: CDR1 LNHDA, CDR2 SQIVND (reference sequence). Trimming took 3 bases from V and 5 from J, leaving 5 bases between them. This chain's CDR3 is CASSIHDEQYF. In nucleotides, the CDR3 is TGTGCCAGTAGTATCCATGACGAGCAGTACTTC.

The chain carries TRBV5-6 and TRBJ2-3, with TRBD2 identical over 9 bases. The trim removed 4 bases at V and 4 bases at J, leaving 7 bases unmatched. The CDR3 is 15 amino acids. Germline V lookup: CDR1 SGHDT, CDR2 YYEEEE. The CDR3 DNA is TGTGCCAGCAGCCCGGGGGTAGCGGGAGCAGATACGCAGTATTTT. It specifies CASSPGVAGADTQYF.

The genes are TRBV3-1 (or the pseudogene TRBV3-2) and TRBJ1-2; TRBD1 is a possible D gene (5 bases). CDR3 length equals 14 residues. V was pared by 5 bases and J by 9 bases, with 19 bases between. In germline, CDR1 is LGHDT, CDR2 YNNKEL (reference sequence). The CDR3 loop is CASSTNPGGNSYTF. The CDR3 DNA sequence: TGTGCCAGCAGCACGAACCCGGGGGGGAATAGCTACACCTTC.

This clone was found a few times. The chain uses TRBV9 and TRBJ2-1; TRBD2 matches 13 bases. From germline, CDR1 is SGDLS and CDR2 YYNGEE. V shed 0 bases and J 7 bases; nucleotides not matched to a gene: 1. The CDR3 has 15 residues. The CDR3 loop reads CASSVGTSGSNEQFF. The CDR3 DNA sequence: TGTGCCAGCAGCGTAGGGACTAGCGGGAGTAATGAGCAGTTCTTC.

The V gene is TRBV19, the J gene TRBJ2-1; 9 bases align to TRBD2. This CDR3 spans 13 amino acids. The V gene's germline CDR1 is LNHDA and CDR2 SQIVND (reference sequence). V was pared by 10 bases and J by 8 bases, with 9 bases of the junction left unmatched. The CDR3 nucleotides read TGTGCCACTGCCGCGGTAGCGGGAGATGAGCAGTTCTTC. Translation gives CATAAVAGDEQFF.

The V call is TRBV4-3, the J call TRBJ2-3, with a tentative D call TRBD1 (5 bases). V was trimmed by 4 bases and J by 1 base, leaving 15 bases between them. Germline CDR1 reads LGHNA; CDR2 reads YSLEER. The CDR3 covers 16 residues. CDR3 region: CASSPRGVGGTDTQYF. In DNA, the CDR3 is TGCGCCAGCAGCCCCCGAGGCGTAGGGGGCACAGATACGCAGTATTTT.

In nucleotides, the CDR3 is TGTGCCAGCAGCCATGGGACAGGGGGCCCCCGCGGGAATTCACCCCTCCACTTT. This codes for CASSHGTGGPRGNSPLHF. This chain uses TRBV5-4 with TRBJ1-6; 12 positions match TRBD1. The CDR3 extends over 18 amino acids. CDR1 SGHNT and CDR2 YYREEE come from the germline V gene (reference sequence). V lost 4 bases to trimming and J lost 7 bases; unmatched junction nucleotides: 12.

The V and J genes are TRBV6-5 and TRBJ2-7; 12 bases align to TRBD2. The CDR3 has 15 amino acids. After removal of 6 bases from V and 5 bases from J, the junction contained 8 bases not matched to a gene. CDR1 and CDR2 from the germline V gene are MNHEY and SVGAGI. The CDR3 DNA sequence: TGTGCCAGCAGCCGGACTAGCGGGAAGCAAGACGAGCAGTACTTC. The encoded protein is CASSRTSGKQDEQYF.